One T cell receptor (beta chain) is described in this entry. Antigen unknown. Both 60 Vbeta primers and 13 Jbeta primers went into the PCR. In the study's own analysis: There were around 77 million unique TCR beta chains by a later count, and 10 million to 12 million of them were shared. This table comes from immunoSEQ multiplex PCR, and its TCRdb copy is limited to in-frame clones, with some not included. That table furnishes V, J and clone size, whereas the DNA furnished D and trimming. The sample gives 100,000 to 150,000 clones, around 85% of which show up once; more than 1.5% is in the top ten. This record belongs to a study of cytomegalovirus exposure and HLA in healthy donors. Study outcomes and limitations: Some V segments, TRBV6-2 and TRBV6-3 among them, were indistinguishable and were therefore excluded. Presence/absence analyses assumed roughly uniform sequencing depth across donors, which may not hold.

The CDR3 consists of 16 residues. Germline V gene sequence: CDR1 LNHDA, CDR2 SQIVND (reference sequence). Unmatched junction bases numbered 9, after V lost 6 bases and J lost 0 bases. Sequenced sample: PBMCs. The chain recombines TRBV19 with TRBJ1-2, with TRBD1 matching 8 bases. This clonotype originated in a boy younger than 18 in good health and CMV-seronegative. The CDR3 DNA reads as TGTGCCAGTAGCCTCCGGGACAGGAGTCCTAACTATGGCTACACCTTC. Protein product: CASSLRDRSPNYGYTF. Using reference TRBV19 and TRBJ1-2 for the parts outside the CDR3, the full variable domain is DGGITQSPKYLFRKEGQNVTLSCEQNLNHDAMYWYRQDPGQGLRLIYYSQIVNDFQKGDIAEGYSVSREKKESFPLTVTSAQKNPTAFYLCASSLRDRSPNYGYTFGSGTRLTVV.